A selection of T cell receptor beta chains follows, all from one sample in a study of blood T cell repertoires in COVID-19. Sequencing used immunoSEQ multiplex PCR; TCRdb keeps in-frame clones, though not all of them. Of around 70,000 clones listed, about nine tenths are singletons. Specimen: peripheral blood. The receptors stem from a man aged 45-60 years with acute or convalescent COVID-19. Each CDR3 is given without its conserved first and last residue.

TRBJ2-3,TRBV4-2,ASRRDFGTDTQY
TRBJ1-1,TRBV6-5,ASVVGATEAF
TRBJ2-1,TRBV7-2,ASSYIGASGIPSYNEQF
TRBJ2-5,TRBV27,ASSRLAGVGETQY
TRBJ1-1,TRBV27,ASSSQGASEAF
TRBJ2-2,TRBV5-1,ASSSRGARDTGELF
TRBJ1-6,TRBV5-4,ASSSLSSGSPLH
TRBJ1-4,TRBV7-4,ASSSSDFEVHEKLF
TRBJ1-6,TRBV11-2,ASSQGTDNNSPLH
TRBJ2-3,TRBV27,ASTLLRTSGGTDTQY
TRBJ2-7,TRBV7-9,ASSLSSGNYEQY
TRBJ2-7,TRBV5-5,ASSLADRGYEQY
TRBJ1-3,TRBV20-1,SASSPLQAGNTIY
TRBJ2-2,TRBV4-1,ASTGDTGELF
TRBJ1-2,TRBV19,ASTITTGTNYGYT
TRBJ2-7,TRBV7-9,ASSLGSQGGYEQY
TRBJ2-7,TRBV18,ASSPGQGSFVYEQY
TRBJ1-5,TRBV29-1,SVETALGQPQH
TRBJ1-1,TRBV27,ASKKGGLNTEAF
TRBJ2-5,TRBV4-1,ASSREGFPLSRETQY
TRBJ2-2,TRBV7-9,ASSQTGNTGELF
TRBJ2-5,TRBV5-1,ASSWSQQETQY
TRBJ1-4,TRBV7-9,ASSLGRGNEKLF
TRBJ2-3,TRBV19,ASSIDGGRAGDTQY
TRBJ2-3,TRBV9,ASSRTPQGTDTQY
TRBJ1-6,TRBV28,ATHPTGNSPLH
TRBJ1-5,TRBV5-8,ASSLALTGGGQPQH
TRBJ2-7,TRBV4-2,ASSPDRAGGVYEQY
TRBJ2-7,TRBV9,ASSLGLVSYEQY
TRBJ2-1,TRBV6-4,ASRKDTYNEQF
TRBJ2-3,TRBV11-2,ASSLVPRVGFTDTQY
TRBJ1-2,TRBV7-8,ASSLGTGSYGYT
TRBJ2-2,TRBV6-6,ASSYGISSGTGELF
TRBJ2-1,TRBV29-1,SGTLGTGVL
TRBJ2-3,TRBV5-1,ASTSGSSEVDTQY
TRBJ2-5,TRBV7-9,ASSLTDWETQY
TRBJ2-1,TRBV7-9,ASSLELGNEQF
TRBJ2-2,TRBV24-1,ATSDGTKPETTGELF
TRBJ2-2,TRBV9,ASSVPADRGNTGELF
TRBJ2-5,TRBV5-1,ASSPREPQETQY
TRBJ1-6,TRBV14,ASSQDPRTGENSPLH
TRBJ1-2,TRBV28,ASSSRLYGYT
TRBJ2-1,TRBV10-3,AINPAGLGNEQF
TRBJ1-4,TRBV28,ASSPQATNEKLF